This entry lists 13 T cell receptor beta chains sequenced from one sample in a study of cytomegalovirus exposure and HLA in healthy donors. The PCR was carried out with 60 Vbeta primers and 13 Jbeta primers. Generated by immunoSEQ multiplex PCR, the TCRdb table keeps only in-frame clones and is missing some. This table has roughly 100,000 clones, roughly 80% appearing once. The sequencing sample was made of PBMCs. The source of these receptors is a man in his sixties in good health and CMV-seronegative.

This clone was seen more than once but under ten times. The chain has TRBV7-3 and TRBJ2-3, with TRBD2 as a possible D gene (6 bases). V was shortened by 6 bases and J by 3 bases, with 13 bases between the two germline ends. The CDR3 sequence is 14 residues long. Germline V CDR1 and CDR2: SGHTA, FQGTGA. CDR3 sequence: CASRRGGLTDTQYF. CDR3 sequence (DNA): TGTGCCAGCAGGCGGGGTGGTCTAACAGATACGCAGTATTTT.

The genes are TRBV7-2 and TRBJ1-6; unclear D gene. The germline CDR1 and CDR2 sequences are SGHTA and FQGNSA. This CDR3 comprises 13 residues. Deletions cut 3 bases from V and 8 bases from J, with 8 bases between. The CDR3 DNA sequence: TGTGCCAGCAGCTTCAATGCGGATTCACCCCTCCACTTT. Its translation: CASSFNADSPLHF.

This rearrangement joins TRBV5-1 to TRBJ2-4; 10 bases are shared with TRBD1. Germline lookup yields CDR1 SGHRS and CDR2 YFSETQ. The trim removed 4 bases at V and 7 bases at J, leaving 8 bases unmatched. The CDR3 is made up of 15 amino acids. The CDR3 nucleotides are TGCGCCAGCAGCGCCGCGACAGGGGGCGCCAACATTCAGTACTTC. Its protein is CASSAATGGANIQYF.

Of note for this clone: Given the absence of the conserved phenylalanine or tryptophan at the CDR3 end, a read error is likely. It is unclear where the CDR3 begins or ends on the DNA, so no DNA is shown, and the CDR3 is as TCRdb lists it. The rearrangement links TRBV5-1 to TRBJ2-7; the DNA was not used to check the table's D call, TRBD1. The germline V gene encodes CDR1 SGHRS and CDR2 YFSETQ. The CDR3 length is 10 residues, termini included. The CDR3 region is CASSGVLTGT.

This chain joins TRBV28 and TRBJ1-2, with D maybe TRBD1 (5 bases). With 6 bases removed from V and 1 base from J, the gap between germline ends came to 9 bases. Germline V CDR1 and CDR2: MDHEN, SYDVKM. The CDR3 sequence is 13 residues long. The CDR3 coding sequence is TGTGCCAGCAGCAGCAGGGATAACTATGGCTACACCTTC. Translated: CASSSRDNYGYTF.

This clone appeared once. This rearrangement joins TRBV6-1 to TRBJ2-7, with D perhaps matching TRBD2 (5 bases). V lost 3 bases, J lost 3 bases, and 18 bases lay in between. Germline V gene sequence: CDR1 MNHNS, CDR2 SASEGT. CDR3 length: 16 residues. This chain's CDR3 is CASSEAGATGIYEQYF. CDR3 nucleotide sequence: TGTGCCAGCAGTGAGGCAGGCGCTACGGGAATCTACGAGCAGTACTTC.

The V gene is TRBV6-5, the J gene TRBJ2-7; a possible D gene is TRBD2 (5 bases). V gave up 5 bases and J gave up 2 bases, with 10 bases separating them. CDR3 length: 13 amino acids. Germline assignment: CDR1 MNHEY and CDR2 SVGAGI. CDR3 nucleotides: TGTGCCAGCAGTCCCCTGGGAGCCTACGAGCAGTACGTC. Translated, it gives CASSPLGAYEQYV.

CDR3 sequence reads: CASSIVNLLGYEQFF. The CDR3 DNA follows: TGTGCCAGTAGTATAGTTAACCTCCTGGGCTATGAGCAGTTCTTC. The V gene is TRBV19, the J gene TRBJ2-1; D not resolved. CDR3 length: 15 residues. Germline V gene data show CDR1 as LNHDA and CDR2 as SQIVND (reference sequence). V lost 1 base and J 8 bases, leaving 15 bases between the germline ends.

The chain employs TRBV19 and TRBJ2-2; TRBD1 matches at 8 bases. Trimming took 6 bases from V and 5 from J; bases not matched to a gene: 2. Germline CDR1 reads LNHDA; CDR2 reads SQIVND (reference sequence). CDR3 length: 13 residues. CDR3 coding DNA: TGTGCCAGTAGCAGGGGGCTAACCGGGGAGCTGTTTTTT. It encodes CASSRGLTGELFF.

The J gene is TRBJ2-3, the V gene TRBV11-2, with 8 bases lining up with TRBD2. The CDR3 is 15 residues long. Germline CDR1 reads SGHAT; CDR2 reads FQNNGV. V lost 8 bases and J lost 3; bases outside the gene matches: 10. CDR3 loop: CASLYGGGRTDTQYF. The DNA of the CDR3 is TGTGCCAGCTTATATGGCGGGGGGCGGACAGATACGCAGTATTTT.

The rearrangement links TRBV5-4 to TRBJ2-3; 8 nucleotides agree with TRBD2. V lost 5 bases, J lost 1 base, and 3 bases stayed unmatched. Germline CDR1 reads SGHNT; CDR2 reads YYREEE (reference sequence). The CDR3 runs 14 residues. CDR3 amino acids: CASSPGGGTDTQYF. CDR3 DNA sequence: TGTGCCAGCAGTCCCGGGGGGGGCACAGATACGCAGTATTTT.

V gene TRBV11-1 combines with J gene TRBJ2-7; 9 bases line up with TRBD1. Germline trimming cut 5 bases from V and 2 bases from J; bases unmatched to any gene: 7. The length of the CDR3 is 15 residues. Germline V gene data show CDR1 as SGHAT and CDR2 as FQDESV (reference sequence). This chain's CDR3 is CASSPPGQGTYEQYF. CDR3 bases: TGTGCCAGCAGCCCTCCGGGACAGGGAACCTACGAGCAGTACTTC.

V is TRBV4-3 and J is TRBJ2-1; 11 bases match TRBD1. The germline V gene has CDR1 LGHNA and CDR2 YSLEER. The V segment lost 1 base and the J segment 4 bases; nucleotides outside the gene matches: 3. This CDR3 is 16 amino acids long. The CDR3, as DNA: TGCGCCAGCAGCCAAGCCGGGACAGGGGGTTACAATGAGCAGTTCTTC. Encoded protein: CASSQAGTGGYNEQFF.